The present entry profiles one T cell receptor (beta chain) with its context. The table came from immunoSEQ multiplex PCR; TCRdb's copy has only in-frame clones and leaves some out. The data hold around 70,000 clones, with about 95% observed a single time. Germline V gives CDR1 KGHSH, CDR2 LQKENI. V was pared by 3 bases and J by 1 base, with 14 bases between. CDR3 size: 16 residues. The data are from a study of technical replicates of blood from a handful of donors. This receptor was obtained from a human donor in good health. The material sequenced was T cells isolated from PBMCs. The chain links TRBV18 to TRBJ2-3, with D uncertain. The CDR3 region is CASSPNSLGGTDTQYF. The CDR3 region has the DNA TGTGCCAGCTCACCTAACTCTTTGGGCGGCACAGATACGCAGTATTTT. The entire variable domain, with the rest obtained from reference TRBV18 and TRBJ2-3, is as follows: NAGVMQNPRHLVRRRGQEARLRCSPMKGHSHVYWYRQLPEEGLKFMVYLQKENIIDESGMPKERFSAEFPKEGPSILRIQQVVRGDSAAYFCASSPNSLGGTDTQYFGPGTRLTVL.